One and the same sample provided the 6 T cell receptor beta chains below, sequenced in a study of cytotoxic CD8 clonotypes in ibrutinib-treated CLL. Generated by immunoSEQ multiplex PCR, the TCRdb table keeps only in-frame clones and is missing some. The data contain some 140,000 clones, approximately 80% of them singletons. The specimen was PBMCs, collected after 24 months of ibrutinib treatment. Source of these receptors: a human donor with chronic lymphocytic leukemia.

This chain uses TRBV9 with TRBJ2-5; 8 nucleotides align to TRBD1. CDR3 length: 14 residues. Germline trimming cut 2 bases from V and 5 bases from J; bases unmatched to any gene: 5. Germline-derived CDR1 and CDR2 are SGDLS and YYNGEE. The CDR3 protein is CASSVHHRGETQYF. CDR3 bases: TGTGCCAGCAGCGTTCACCACAGGGGGGAGACCCAGTACTTC.

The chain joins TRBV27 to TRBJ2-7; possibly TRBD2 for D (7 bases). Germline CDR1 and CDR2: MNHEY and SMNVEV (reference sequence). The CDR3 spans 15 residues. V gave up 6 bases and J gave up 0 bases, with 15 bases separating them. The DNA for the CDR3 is TGTGCCAGCAGACGGGGGGCCCATCTCTCCTACGAGCAGTACTTC. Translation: CASRRGAHLSYEQYF.

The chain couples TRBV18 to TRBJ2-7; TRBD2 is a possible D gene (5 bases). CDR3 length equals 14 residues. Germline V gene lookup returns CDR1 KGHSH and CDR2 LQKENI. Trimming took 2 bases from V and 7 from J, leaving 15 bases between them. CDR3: CASSPGSAGGEQYF. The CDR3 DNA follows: TGTGCCAGCTCACCAGGGTCGGCTGGCGGGGAGCAGTACTTC. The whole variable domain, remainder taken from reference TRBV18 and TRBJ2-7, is NAGVMQNPRHLVRRRGQEARLRCSPMKGHSHVYWYRQLPEEGLKFMVYLQKENIIDESGMPKERFSAEFPKEGPSILRIQQVVRGDSAAYFCASSPGSAGGEQYFGPGTRLTVT.

The CDR3 bases are TGTGCCAGCAGCTCGGGCCGGGACAGGGGGACCTATGGCTACACCTTC. This gives the protein CASSSGRDRGTYGYTF. This chain links TRBV5-4 with TRBJ1-2; 11 bases map to TRBD1. The CDR3 runs 16 residues. Per the germline V gene, CDR1 is SGHNT and CDR2 is YYREEE (reference sequence). The V gene end was trimmed by 3 bases and the J gene end by 4 bases; junction bases not matched to a gene: 8.

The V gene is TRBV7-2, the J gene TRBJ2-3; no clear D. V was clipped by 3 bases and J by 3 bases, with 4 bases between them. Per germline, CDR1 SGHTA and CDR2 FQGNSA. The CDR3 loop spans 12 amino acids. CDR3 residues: CASSFDTDTQYF. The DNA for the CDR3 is TGTGCCAGCAGCTTCGATACAGATACGCAGTATTTT.

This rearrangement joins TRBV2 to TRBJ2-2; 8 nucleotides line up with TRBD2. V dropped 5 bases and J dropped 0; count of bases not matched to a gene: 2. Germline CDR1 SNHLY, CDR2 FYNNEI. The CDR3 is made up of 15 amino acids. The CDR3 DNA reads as TGTGCCAGCAGTCAACTAGCGGCGAACACCGGGGAGCTGTTTTTT. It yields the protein CASSQLAANTGELFF.